This section outlines one T cell receptor beta chain sequence together with its context. These data are taken from a study of blood T cell repertoires in COVID-19. Produced via immunoSEQ multiplex PCR; TCRdb's table is partial and in-frame only. The data contain some 190,000 clones, approximately 80% of them singletons. Germline CDR1 reads SQVTM; CDR2 reads ANQGSEA. This CDR3 has 14 amino acids. The V end was cut by 3 bases, the J end by 4 bases, with 12 bases between. J is TRBJ2-2 and V is TRBV29-1; tentatively, D is TRBD1 (6 bases). This TCR was sampled from a man aged 30 to 39 with acute COVID-19. Sequencing was performed on PBMCs or T cells enriched from blood (not recorded which). DNA of the CDR3: TGCAGCGTTGAGGGCAGGGGATTCACCGGGGAGCTGTTTTTT. Its protein product is CSVEGRGFTGELFF.